This T cell receptor (beta chain) appears in the sequencing data of a study of OX40 agonist ivuxolimab in advanced cancers. Study context: An agonistic human IgG2 monoclonal antibody against OX40 (CD134) was given. Partial response was recorded in three patients: one hepatocellular carcinoma and two cutaneous melanoma cases. Study results and limitations: Expanded clones were, on average, more numerous among CD8+ T cells than CD4+.

Here immunoSEQ multiplex PCR was the method, and the copy in TCRdb shows in-frame clones only, minus some. The sample consists of tens of thousands of clones, approximately 80% of them appearing once. With respect to this clone: Its antigen is as yet unknown.

This TCR came from an adult with an advanced solid tumor such as melanoma, head and neck, liver or kidney cancer. The specimen was CD4+ or CD8+ T cells sorted from blood, collected in a trial of the OX40 agonist ivuxolimab.

This CDR3 is CASSQVPGTGSNTGELFF. CDR3 bases: TGCGCCAGCAGCCAAGTCCCTGGGACAGGTTCGAACACCGGGGAGCTGTTTTTT. This rearrangement joins TRBV4-3 to TRBJ2-2; 8 bases line up with TRBD1. From germline, CDR1 is LGHNA and CDR2 YSLEER. With V trimmed by 1 base and J by 0 bases, 7 bases remained unmatched. CDR3 length equals 18 residues.